The 20 T cell receptor beta chains below were found in one sample sequenced in a study of blood T cell repertoires in COVID-19. Generated by immunoSEQ multiplex PCR, the TCRdb table keeps only in-frame clones and is missing some. The sample yields 75,000 to 95,000 clones, over 80% seen once. Material: peripheral blood. Source of these receptors: a man aged 50 to 59 with acute or convalescent COVID-19.

V and J are TRBV7-3 and TRBJ2-5; 9 bases are a match to TRBD1. The CDR3 has 15 amino acids. The germline CDR1 and CDR2 sequences are SGHTA and FQGTGA. V was clipped by 4 bases and J by 5 bases; unmatched bases: 8. DNA of the CDR3: TGTGCCAGCAGCTCTTTCCGGGACAGGGCCGAGACCCAGTACTTC. Protein: CASSSFRDRAETQYF.

The chain employs TRBV5-1 and TRBJ2-5; the D gene is possibly TRBD2 (5 bases). The germline gives CDR1 SGHRS, CDR2 YFSETQ. V shed 4 bases and J shed 2 bases, with 9 bases lying between them. The CDR3 totals 13 residues. The CDR3 region is CASSPTSQETQYF. CDR3 DNA sequence: TGCGCCAGCAGCCCCACTAGTCAAGAGACCCAGTACTTC.

The chain is built from TRBV12-5 and TRBJ1-2; possibly TRBD1 for D (5 bases). V lost 1 base, J lost 1 base, and 10 bases lay in between. The CDR3 has 15 residues. Germline V gene sequence: CDR1 LGHNT, CDR2 FRNRAP. The CDR3 DNA reads as TGTGCTAGTGGTTTGGGGACAATCGATAACTATGGCTACACCTTC. Translating gives CASGLGTIDNYGYTF.

The J gene is TRBJ2-3, the V gene TRBV4-3; 8 nucleotides line up with TRBD1. V lost 5 bases, J lost 2 bases, and 12 bases stayed unmatched. The CDR3 extends over 17 amino acids. CDR1 is LGHNA, CDR2 YSLEER, per germline. CDR3 DNA: TGCGCCAGCAGCTACCGGGCAAACCAGGGGGCCACAGATACGCAGTATTTT. Encoded protein: CASSYRANQGATDTQYF.

In this sample, this clone turned up a few times. The genes are TRBV10-3 and TRBJ2-1; 8 positions match TRBD2. Germline V gene lookup returns CDR1 ENHRY and CDR2 SYGVKD. The CDR3 covers 15 residues. J lost 4 bases, V lost 6 bases, and 8 bases had no gene match. As DNA, the CDR3 is TGTGCCATCAGCTTTCCGGAGCGGGAGTACAATGAGCAGTTCTTC. It is translated as CAISFPEREYNEQFF.

The chain joins TRBV9 to TRBJ1-2, with TRBD1 identical over 8 bases. The V gene end was trimmed by 4 bases and the J gene end by 6 bases; junction bases not matched to a gene: 8. The length of the CDR3 is 14 residues. Per the germline V gene, CDR1 is SGDLS and CDR2 is YYNGEE. The CDR3 sequence is CASSSRQGQNGYTF. DNA for the CDR3: TGTGCCAGCAGCTCCCGACAGGGGCAAAATGGCTACACCTTC.

This sequence joins TRBV25-1 and TRBJ1-5; 7 bases map to TRBD1. Germline CDR1 is MGHDK and CDR2 is SYGVNS. This CDR3 contains 14 residues. V shed 1 base, J shed 7 bases, and the junction held 4 bases outside the gene matches. The CDR3 region has the DNA TGTGCCAGCAGTGAATCCGGGACAGCCCAGCCCCAGCATTTT. The encoded protein is CASSESGTAQPQHF.

V and J are TRBV15 and TRBJ2-1; D might be TRBD2 (5 bases). The CDR3 runs 16 residues. Germline V CDR1 and CDR2: LNHNV, YYDKDF (reference sequence). Trimming cost V 2 bases and J 6 bases, with 17 bases left between them. This CDR3 is CATSRPGETTGNEQFF. CDR3 nucleotide sequence: TGTGCCACCAGCAGACCCGGGGAAACTACTGGCAATGAGCAGTTCTTC. The entire variable domain, with the rest obtained from reference TRBV15 and TRBJ2-1, is as follows: DAMVIQNPRYQVTQFGKPVTLSCSQTLNHNVMYWYQQKSSQAPKLLFHYYDKDFNNEADTPDNFQSRRPNTSFCFLDIRSPGLGDTAMYLCATSRPGETTGNEQFFGPGTRLTVL.

Note on this clone: One junction end does not reproduce the germline sequence, and a read error may be involved. J is TRBJ2-1 and V is TRBV28; D may be TRBD2 (6 bases). There are 14 residues in the CDR3. Germline lookup yields CDR1 MDHEN and CDR2 SYDVKM. In DNA form, the CDR3 reads TGTGCCAGCAGATACCGGGACTCCAACAATGAGCAGTTCTTC. This translates into CASRYRDSNNEQFF.

The chain combines TRBV7-8 with TRBJ1-4, with TRBD1 as a possible D gene (6 bases). The CDR3 has 14 residues. V gave up 5 bases and J gave up 7 bases, with 14 bases separating them. Germline V gives CDR1 SGHVS, CDR2 FQNEAQ. The CDR3 here is CASSRGGGGEKLFF. The CDR3 bases are TGTGCCAGCAGCCGAGGGGGTGGAGGTGAAAAACTGTTTTTT. The whole variable domain, filled in from reference TRBV7-8 and TRBJ1-4, reads GAGVSQSPRYKVAKRGQDVALRCDPISGHVSLFWYQQALGQGPEFLTYFQNEAQLDKSGLPSDRFFAERPEGSVSTLKIQRTQQEDSAVYLCASSRGGGGEKLFFGSGTQLSVL.

The chain employs TRBV5-1 and TRBJ2-1; 7 bases agree with TRBD2. This CDR3 is built from 14 residues. CDR1 is SGHRS, CDR2 YFSETQ, per germline. The trim removed 4 bases at V and 9 bases at J, leaving 10 bases unmatched. The CDR3 DNA reads TGCGCCAGCAGCCGGGGAGGGGTGGAGGGTGAGCAGTTCTTC. It encodes CASSRGGVEGEQFF. The full variable domain, its missing parts supplied by reference TRBV5-1 and TRBJ2-1, is KAGVTQTPRYLIKTRGQQVTLSCSPISGHRSVSWYQQTPGQGLQFLFEYFSETQRNKGNFPGRFSGRQFSNSRSEMNVSTLELGDSALYLCASSRGGVEGEQFFGPGTRLTVL.

The rearrangement joins TRBV28 to TRBJ2-6; D possibly corresponds to TRBD1 (6 bases). V lost 8 bases and J 1 base, leaving 12 bases between the germline ends. Germline CDR1 is MDHEN and CDR2 is SYDVKM. This CDR3 comprises 15 residues. The CDR3 is CASGSQGSGANVLTF. CDR3 in DNA: TGTGCCAGCGGATCCCAGGGGTCTGGGGCCAACGTCCTGACTTTC. Drawing the rest from reference TRBV28 and TRBJ2-6, the complete variable domain is DVKVTQSSRYLVKRTGEKVFLECVQDMDHENMFWYRQDPGLGLRLIYFSYDVKMKEKGDIPEGYSVSREKKERFSLILESASTNQTSMYLCASGSQGSGANVLTFGAGSRLTVL.

The chain has TRBV4-2 and TRBJ2-7, with D maybe TRBD1 (6 bases). Trimming took 0 bases from V and 3 from J, leaving 12 bases between them. The germline V gene has CDR1 LGHNA and CDR2 YNFKEQ. The CDR3 loop spans 15 amino acids. CDR3 in DNA: TGTGCCAGCAGCCAAGAGTGGAAAGGGGGCTACGAGCAGTACTTC. Protein sequence: CASSQEWKGGYEQYF.

V and J are TRBV3-1 (or the pseudogene TRBV3-2) and TRBJ1-5, with D possibly being TRBD1 (6 bases). The CDR3 runs to 16 residues. Trimming removed 10 bases at V and 1 base at J, with 20 bases between. Germline V CDR1 and CDR2: LGHDT, YNNKEL (reference sequence). The CDR3 nucleotides read TGTGCCACCAAAACGGGATCTGGGGGCAGCAATCAGCCCCAGCATTTT. It encodes CATKTGSGGSNQPQHF.

This clone came up once. The rearrangement uses TRBV10-1 and TRBJ2-5, with 13 bases lining up with TRBD2. After removal of 6 bases from V and 2 bases from J, the junction contained 6 bases not matched to a gene. This CDR3 comprises 16 residues. Per the germline V gene, CDR1 is WNHNN and CDR2 is SYGVQD (reference sequence). The CDR3 DNA follows: TGCGCCAGCAGCCTGGGGACTAGCGGGGAACAAGAGACCCAGTACTTC. Protein sequence: CASSLGTSGEQETQYF.

DNA of the CDR3: TGTGCCAGTAGTACAGGACAGGGAAACATTCAGTACTTC. Translating gives CASSTGQGNIQYF. This chain connects TRBV19 to TRBJ2-4; the match to TRBD1 covers 8 bases. Unmatched junction bases numbered 2, after V lost 4 bases and J lost 6 bases. The CDR3 runs 13 residues. Germline V CDR1 and CDR2: LNHDA, SQIVND (reference sequence).

V gene TRBV5-1 combines with J gene TRBJ2-7; 8 bases are a match to TRBD1. With 0 bases clipped from V and 5 bases from J, the junction kept 7 bases outside the gene matches. This CDR3 is built from 15 residues. The germline V gene has CDR1 SGHRS and CDR2 YFSETQ. The CDR3 nucleotides are TGCGCCAGCAGCTTGGGTCCCGGACAGGGCCACGAGCAGTACTTC. Encoded protein: CASSLGPGQGHEQYF.

This clone was found once. CDR3 sequence: CASSQDRGSYGYTF. DNA of the CDR3: TGCGCCAGCAGCCAAGATCGAGGGAGCTATGGCTACACCTTC. The rearrangement links TRBV4-3 to TRBJ1-2; D gene ambiguous. This CDR3 comprises 14 residues. Germline CDR1 reads LGHNA; CDR2 reads YSLEER. Trimming cost V 0 bases and J 4 bases, with 9 bases left between them.

V and J are TRBV14 and TRBJ1-6; 7 bases agree with TRBD1. V shed 4 bases and J 9 bases; nucleotides not matched to a gene: 6. The CDR3 sequence is 14 residues long. CDR1 is SGHDN, CDR2 FVKESK, per germline. The CDR3 reads CASSLQGGGSPLHF. The CDR3 DNA sequence: TGTGCCAGCAGCCTCCAGGGGGGTGGTTCACCCCTCCACTTT.

This clone was detected a few times. This chain connects TRBV7-3 to TRBJ2-3; D unclear. Between the trimmed V and J ends, which lost 5 bases and 2 bases, there was a span of 14 bases. The germline CDR1 and CDR2 sequences are SGHTA and FQGTGA. The CDR3 contains 15 residues. CDR3 nucleotide sequence: TGTGCCAGCAGCCCCTCCCCCGACTTCACAGATACGCAGTATTTT. Protein sequence: CASSPSPDFTDTQYF.